The clone carrying this TCR beta chain has only one observation. This sample stems from a study of cytotoxic CD8 clonotypes in ibrutinib-treated CLL. Study-level background: The taking of response samples occurred after a median 12 months of treatment, with a range of 6 to 36.

The CDR3 length is 15 residues. J was trimmed by 5 bases and V by 5 bases; bases with no gene match: 9. Germline V gene lookup returns CDR1 SGHTA and CDR2 FQGNSA. The assay was immunoSEQ multiplex PCR, and TCRdb's table has in-frame clones only and misses some. The profile covers fewer than 400,000 clones, with under 70% appearing a single time and roughly 6.3% taken by the ten largest. The sequencing used PBMCs, collected after 36 months of ibrutinib treatment. This TCR was recovered from a human donor with chronic lymphocytic leukemia. The gene calls are TRBV7-2 and TRBJ1-5; TRBD1 matches 7 bases. This CDR3 reads CASSREGQPDQPQHF. Here the CDR3 DNA reads TGTGCCAGCAGCCGGGAGGGACAGCCTGATCAGCCCCAGCATTTT.